A single T cell receptor beta chain is shown here with its context. What it binds is unknown. The CDR3 is 16 residues long. J lost 3 bases, V lost 6 bases, and 11 bases had no gene match. Germline lookup yields CDR1 MNHNY and CDR2 SVGAGI (reference sequence). Clones were sequenced by immunoSEQ multiplex PCR, and TCRdb holds only the in-frame ones, with some missing. The profile shows about 34,000 clones, 80% to 95% of them singletons. As for time point: new active TB diagnosis, blood taken before or within 7 days of starting treatment. The data are from a study of T cells in tuberculosis. Study-level results: Smaller distances to GMM-specific TCRs suggested their expansion in active tuberculosis.

The rearrangement links TRBV6-6 to TRBJ1-5; 7 nucleotides agree with TRBD1. The source is an adult with tuberculosis. The sample in question was PBMCs, obtained at tuberculosis diagnosis. The CDR3 region is CASSPTRDRTNQPQHF. The CDR3 nucleotides are TGTGCCAGCAGCCCCACCCGGGACAGAACCAATCAGCCCCAGCATTTT.